There are a few counts of the clone carrying this T cell receptor (beta chain). The CDR3 has 14 residues. Germline assignment: CDR1 MNHEY and CDR2 SVGEGT. V lost 7 bases to trimming and J lost 3 bases, with 16 bases between them. The entry originates in a study of molecular identifiers for immune sequencing clone quantification. TCRdb fed the PCR reads into MiXCR, producing one record per CDR3 protein. The sample yields about 640,000 distinct CDR3 sequences, nearly 20% seen once. Sequenced input: naive CD8+ T cells from blood, with Jurkat cell RNA spiked in. The subset denotes: FACS-sorted CD8+CD4-CCR7+CD45RA+ naive T cells. The sequence was obtained from a human donor in good health. Some libraries in this study had Jurkat cell RNA spiked in. The chain links TRBV6-2 or TRBV6-3 to TRBJ2-7; D gene uncertain. CDR3 nucleotide sequence: TGTGCCAGCATCCAACCCCCTTCAATCTACGAGCAGTACTTC. This sequence encodes CASIQPPSIYEQYF.